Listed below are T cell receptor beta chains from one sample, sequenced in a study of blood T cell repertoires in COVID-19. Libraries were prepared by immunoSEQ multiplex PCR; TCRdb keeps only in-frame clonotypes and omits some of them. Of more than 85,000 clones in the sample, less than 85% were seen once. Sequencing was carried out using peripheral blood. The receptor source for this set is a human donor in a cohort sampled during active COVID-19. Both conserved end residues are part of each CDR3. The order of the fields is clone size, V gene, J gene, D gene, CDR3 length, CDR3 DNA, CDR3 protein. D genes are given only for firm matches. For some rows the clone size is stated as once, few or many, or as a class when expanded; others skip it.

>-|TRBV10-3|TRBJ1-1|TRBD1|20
TGTGCCATCAGAGATCGTCCGGGACAGGGGCAAGGAACGATGAACACTGAAGCTTTCTTT
CAIRDRPGQGQGTMNTEAFF
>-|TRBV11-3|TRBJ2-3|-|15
TGTGCCAGCAGCTTATCGGTGGGAGAGACAGATACGCAGTATTTT
CASSLSVGETDTQYF
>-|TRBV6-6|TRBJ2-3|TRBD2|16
TGTGCCAGCAGTTACTCTCTAGCGGGGACTACCAATACGCAGTATTTT
CASSYSLAGTTNTQYF
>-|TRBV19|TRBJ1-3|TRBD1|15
TGTGCCAGTGAAACACAGGGGGTAGCTGGAAACACCATATATTTT
CASETQGVAGNTIYF
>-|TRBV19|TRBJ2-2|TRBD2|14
TGTGCCAGTAGTGGGAGGGGAGGAACCGGGGAGCTGTTTTTT
CASSGRGGTGELFF
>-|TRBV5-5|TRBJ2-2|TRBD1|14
TGTGCCAGCAGCTTTGGACAGGGGGCCGGGGAGCTGTTTTTT
CASSFGQGAGELFF
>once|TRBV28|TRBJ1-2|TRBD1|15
TGTGCCAGCAGCACCGGACCGGGACAGGGATGGGGCTACACCTTC
CASSTGPGQGWGYTF
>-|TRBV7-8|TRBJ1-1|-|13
TGTGCCAGCAGCTCCAGACAGGAGGCTGAAGCTTTCTTT
CASSSRQEAEAFF
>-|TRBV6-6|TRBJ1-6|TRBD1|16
TGTGCCAGCAGTTACTCGGATACAGGGGCGAATTCACCCCTCCACTTT
CASSYSDTGANSPLHF
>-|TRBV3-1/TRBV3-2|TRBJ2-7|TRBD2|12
TGTGCCAGCAGCCGGACTAGTTACGAGCAGTACTTC
CASSRTSYEQYF
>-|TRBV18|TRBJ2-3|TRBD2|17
TGTGCCAGCTCACCACCAATTGGGGGGGGGAGCACAGATACGCAGTATTTT
CASSPPIGGGSTDTQYF
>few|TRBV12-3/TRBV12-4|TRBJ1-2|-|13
TGTGCCAGCAGTTTGGCGTCAGGCTATGGCTACACCTTC
CASSLASGYGYTF
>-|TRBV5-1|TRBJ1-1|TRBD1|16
TGCGCCAGCAGCTTGGATCCACAGGGGGCGGTCACTGAAGCTTTCTTT
CASSLDPQGAVTEAFF
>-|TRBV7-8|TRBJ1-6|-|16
TGTGCCAGCAGCTCGACACTTAGCTCCTATAATTCACCCCTCCACTTT
CASSSTLSSYNSPLHF
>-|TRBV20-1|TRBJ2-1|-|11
TGCAGTGCTAGTGGGGAGATTGAGCAGTTCTTC
CSASGEIEQFF
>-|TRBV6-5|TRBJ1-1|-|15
TGTGCCAGCAGTCCAGGGCAGGGAGGGAAAACTGAAGCTTTCTTT
CASSPGQGGKTEAFF
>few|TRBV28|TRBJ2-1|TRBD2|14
TGTGCCTCAAGAGCGGGAGGGCCTCGGAATGAGCAGTTCTTC
CASRAGGPRNEQFF
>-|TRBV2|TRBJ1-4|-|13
TGTGCCACCACAACAGGGAATAATGAAAAACTGTTTTTT
CATTTGNNEKLFF
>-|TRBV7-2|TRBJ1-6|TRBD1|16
TGTGCCAGCAGCTTATCGCCGACAGGGAATAATTCACCCCTCCACTTT
CASSLSPTGNNSPLHF
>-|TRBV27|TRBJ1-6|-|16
TGTGCCAGCAGTTTATTCGCCCGGCAGGGCCTATCACCCCTCCACTTT
CASSLFARQGLSPLHF
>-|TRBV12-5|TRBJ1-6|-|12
TGTGCTAGTGCCCGCCCGAGGGAATCCCTCCACTTT
CASARPRESLHF
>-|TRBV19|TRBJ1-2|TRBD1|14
TGTGCCAGTAGTGGGGGACAGGGGAGGTATGGCTACACCTTC
CASSGGQGRYGYTF
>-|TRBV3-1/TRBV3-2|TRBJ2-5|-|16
TGTGCCAGCAGCCCTACCCTAGCGCCCCGGGGAGAGACCCAGTACTTC
CASSPTLAPRGETQYF
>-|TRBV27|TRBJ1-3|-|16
TGTGCCAGCAGTCCCTTCCCCGGGTCCTCTGGAAACACCATATATTTT
CASSPFPGSSGNTIYF
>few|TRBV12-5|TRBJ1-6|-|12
TGTGCTAGTGGCTCGTCTCTTTCACCCCTCCACTTT
CASGSSLSPLHF
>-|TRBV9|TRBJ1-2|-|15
TGTGCCAGCAGCCCCGGCCCCGGTGACTTATATGGCTACACCTTC
CASSPGPGDLYGYTF
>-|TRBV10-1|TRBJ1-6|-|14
TGCGCCAGCAGCGAAGGGGGCTATAATTCACCCCTCCACTTT
CASSEGGYNSPLHF
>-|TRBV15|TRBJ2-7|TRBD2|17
TGTGCCACCAGCAGAGGAGGTAGCGGGACGAGCTCCTACGAGCAGTACTTC
CATSRGGSGTSSYEQYF
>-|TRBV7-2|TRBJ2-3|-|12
TGTGCCAGCAGCCGAACGGGGGATACGCAGTATTTT
CASSRTGDTQYF
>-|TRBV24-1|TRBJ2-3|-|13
TGTGCCACCAGTGCCAGAAGCACAGATACGCAGTATTTT
CATSARSTDTQYF
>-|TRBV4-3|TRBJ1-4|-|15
TGCGCCAGCAGCCAAGAACCGGTGGCTAATGAAAAACTGTTTTTT
CASSQEPVANEKLFF
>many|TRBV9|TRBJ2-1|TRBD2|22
TGTGCCAGCAGCGTAGGAGGGAAAAGGACTAGCGGGAGCCCGGGGTCCTACAATGAGCAGTTCTTC
CASSVGGKRTSGSPGSYNEQFF
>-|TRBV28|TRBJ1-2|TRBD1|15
TGTGCCAGCTGGACCTTACCGACAGGGGTCCATGGCTACACCTTC
CASWTLPTGVHGYTF
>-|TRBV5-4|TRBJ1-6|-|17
TGTGCCAGCAGCACCGGGGGGGTGGCGCCCGGTGGCTCACCCCTCCACTTT
CASSTGGVAPGGSPLHF
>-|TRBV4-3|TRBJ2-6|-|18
TGCGCCAGCAGCCAAGGGGGCACAGGATACTCTGGGGCCAACGTCCTGACTTTC
CASSQGGTGYSGANVLTF
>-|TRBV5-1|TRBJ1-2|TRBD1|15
TGCGCCAGCAGCCTGGAGGGGACAGCTAACTATGGCTACACCTTC
CASSLEGTANYGYTF
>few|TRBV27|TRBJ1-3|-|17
TGTGCCAGCAGTTTATCGGGGGGGTATCGGCCTGGAAACACCATATATTTT
CASSLSGGYRPGNTIYF
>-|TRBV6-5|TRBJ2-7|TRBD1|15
TGTGCCACCAGTAGTGGGGGACAGGCTATCTACGAGCAGTACTTC
CATSSGGQAIYEQYF
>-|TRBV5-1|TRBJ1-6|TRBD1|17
TGCGCCAGCAGCTCACTTTGGGACAGGGGGTTGAATTCACCCCTCCACTTT
CASSSLWDRGLNSPLHF
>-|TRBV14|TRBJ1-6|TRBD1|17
TGTGCCAGCAGCCGCTTTACGGGACAGGGTGTCGGTTCACCCCTCCACTTT
CASSRFTGQGVGSPLHF
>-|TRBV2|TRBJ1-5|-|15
TGTGCCAGCAGTGAAGTCGGGCGAGGGAATCAGCCCCAGCATTTT
CASSEVGRGNQPQHF
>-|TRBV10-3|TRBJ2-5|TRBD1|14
TGTGCCATCAGGACGGGACAGGGAGAAGAGACCCAGTACTTC
CAIRTGQGEETQYF
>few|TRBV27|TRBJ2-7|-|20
TGTGCCAGCAGTTTATACCACAGGGAAATGGACTTCTCCAGCTCCTACGAGCAGTACTTC
CASSLYHREMDFSSSYEQYF
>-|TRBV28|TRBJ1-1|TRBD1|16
TGTGCCAGCAGTATACCCACAGGGGCGGGGAACACTGAAGCTTTCTTT
CASSIPTGAGNTEAFF
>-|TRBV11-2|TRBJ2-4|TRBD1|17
TGTGCCAGCAGCTCCTTTAGTTTTAGGGACAGTAAAAACATTCAGTACTTC
CASSSFSFRDSKNIQYF
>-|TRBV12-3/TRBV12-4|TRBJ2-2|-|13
TGTGCCAGCACCCTTCGGGAGACCGGGGAGCTGTTTTTT
CASTLRETGELFF
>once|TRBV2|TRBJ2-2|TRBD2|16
TGTGCCAGCAGTGGGAATAGCGGGGCGGGCGCCGGGGAGCTGTTTTTT
CASSGNSGAGAGELFF
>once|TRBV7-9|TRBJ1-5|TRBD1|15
TGTGCCAGCAGCTTAGAAGGGGGCAGTTATCAGCCCCAGCATTTT
CASSLEGGSYQPQHF
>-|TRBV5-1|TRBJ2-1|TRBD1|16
TGCGCCAGCAGCTCGTCCGGGACAGGGCCATACAATGAGCAGTTCTTC
CASSSSGTGPYNEQFF
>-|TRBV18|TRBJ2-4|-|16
TGTGCCAGCTCACCACCGCCAGGGGGGAGTGGGAACATTCAGTACTTC
CASSPPPGGSGNIQYF
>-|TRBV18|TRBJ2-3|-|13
TGTGCCAGCTCACAACATAGCACAGATACGCAGTATTTT
CASSQHSTDTQYF
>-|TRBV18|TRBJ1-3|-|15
TGTGCCAGCTCACCGGGGGCGAGGATAGTGGACACCATATATTTT
CASSPGARIVDTIYF
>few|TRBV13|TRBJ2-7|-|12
TGTGCCAGCAGCACAGGGTCTCACGAGCAGTACTTC
CASSTGSHEQYF
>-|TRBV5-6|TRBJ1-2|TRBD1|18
TGTGCCAGCACCCTTGGGGGCTTGGGACAGGGACGGATCTATGGCTACACCTTC
CASTLGGLGQGRIYGYTF
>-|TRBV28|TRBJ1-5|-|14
TGTGCCAGCGAAATAGGGGGAAAGAATCAGCCCCAGCATTTT
CASEIGGKNQPQHF
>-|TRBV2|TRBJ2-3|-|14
TGTGCCAGCAGTCGAAATGGACGGGAAGATACGCAGTATTTT
CASSRNGREDTQYF
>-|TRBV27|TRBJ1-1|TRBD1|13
TGTGCCAGTTGGACAGGAGTTGGGACTGAAGCTTTCTTT
CASWTGVGTEAFF
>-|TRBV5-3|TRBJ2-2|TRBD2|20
TGTGCCAGAAGCTTGGGCAGGCCACGCGGGGGAACAAGGTGGACCGGGGAGCTGTTTTTT
CARSLGRPRGGTRWTGELFF
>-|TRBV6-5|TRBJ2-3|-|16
TGTGCCAGCAGTTACTCGAAGGGAGATAGCACAGATACGCAGTATTTT
CASSYSKGDSTDTQYF